The next 18 T cell receptor beta chains were all read from a single sample in a study of cytomegalovirus exposure and HLA in healthy donors. The study ran its PCR with 60 Vbeta and 13 Jbeta primers. Assay: immunoSEQ multiplex PCR; the TCRdb copy retains only in-frame clones and omits some. Here the sample spans about 83,000 clones, roughly 77% being singletons. The sample consisted of PBMCs. These receptors came from a man aged 55 to 70 in good health and CMV-seronegative.

The chain employs TRBV5-1 and TRBJ2-7; 9 bases agree with TRBD1. J was trimmed by 3 bases and V by 2 bases; bases with no gene match: 3. Germline V gene sequence: CDR1 SGHRS, CDR2 YFSETQ. The CDR3 is made up of 14 amino acids. The DNA for the CDR3 is TGCGCCAGCAGCTTACGGGACAGGGACTACGAGCAGTACTTC. Protein: CASSLRDRDYEQYF.

This clone was recorded once. This sequence joins TRBV18 and TRBJ2-7; 15 positions match TRBD2. The CDR3 runs 17 residues. Trimming took 0 bases from V and 2 from J; bases not matched to a gene: 2. Germline CDR1 KGHSH, CDR2 LQKENI. CDR3 coding DNA: TGTGCCAGCTCACCACCGGGACTAGCGGGGGGACCCTACGAGCAGTACTTC. Translated: CASSPPGLAGGPYEQYF.

This rearrangement joins TRBV7-8 to TRBJ2-2; tentatively, D is TRBD2 (5 bases). Germline lookup yields CDR1 SGHVS and CDR2 FQNEAQ. V was pared by 10 bases and J by 8 bases, with 14 bases between. CDR3 length: 12 amino acids. The CDR3 DNA reads TGTGCCAAACGGAGCGGCGAGGGGGAGCTGTTTTTT. As protein: CAKRSGEGELFF. The entire variable domain, with the rest obtained from reference TRBV7-8 and TRBJ2-2, is as follows: GAGVSQSPRYKVAKRGQDVALRCDPISGHVSLFWYQQALGQGPEFLTYFQNEAQLDKSGLPSDRFFAERPEGSVSTLKIQRTQQEDSAVYLCAKRSGEGELFFGEGSRLTVL.

The genes are TRBV6-1 and TRBJ1-5; possibly TRBD1 for D (5 bases). CDR1 is MNHNS, CDR2 SASEGT, per germline. V was shortened by 0 bases and J by 3 bases, with 12 bases between the two germline ends. The CDR3 contains 16 residues. The CDR3 protein is CASSEAGGGVNQPQHF. Written as DNA, the CDR3 is TGTGCCAGCAGTGAAGCCGGCGGAGGGGTCAATCAGCCCCAGCATTTT.

The genes are TRBV18 and TRBJ1-1, with 10 bases that match TRBD1. V was clipped by 1 base and J by 5 bases; unmatched bases: 4. The length of the CDR3 is 15 residues. Germline CDR1 KGHSH, CDR2 LQKENI. The CDR3 region is CASSPQTGGFTEAFF. In DNA, the CDR3 is TGTGCCAGCTCACCACAGACAGGGGGCTTTACTGAAGCTTTCTTT.

V gene TRBV13 combines with J gene TRBJ2-5; 8 positions agree with TRBD2. The V gene's germline CDR1 is PRHDT and CDR2 FYEKMQ (reference sequence). V lost 3 bases, J lost 5 bases, and 11 bases stayed unmatched. CDR3 length: 16 amino acids. CDR3 nucleotides: TGTGCCAGCAGCTTGGGGGGCGCGGGGGGATTTGAGACCCAGTACTTC. It codes for CASSLGGAGGFETQYF. Full variable domain (outside the CDR3, taken from reference TRBV13 and TRBJ2-5): AAGVIQSPRHLIKEKRETATLKCYPIPRHDTVYWYQQGPGQDPQFLISFYEKMQSDKGSIPDRFSAQQFSDYHSELNMSSLELGDSALYFCASSLGGAGGFETQYFGPGTRLLVL.

The sample holds one count of this clone. The chain joins TRBV6-1 to TRBJ2-1, with D perhaps matching TRBD2 (5 bases). The CDR3 has 13 amino acids. The germline V gene has CDR1 MNHNS and CDR2 SASEGT. The ends were cut back, 9 bases at V and 3 bases at J, with 12 bases in the middle. The CDR3 spells CASMGVLYNEQFF. The CDR3, as DNA: TGTGCCAGTATGGGAGTCCTCTACAATGAGCAGTTCTTC.

The V gene is TRBV6-1, the J gene TRBJ2-4; TRBD2 agrees at 9 bases. CDR1 and CDR2 (germline): MNHNS, SASEGT. This CDR3 is built from 16 residues. V lost 2 bases to trimming and J lost 6 bases; unmatched junction nucleotides: 8. The CDR3 loop reads CASSEWASGVGNIQYF. The DNA of the CDR3 is TGTGCCAGCAGTGAATGGGCTAGCGGGGTCGGAAACATTCAGTACTTC.

The J gene is TRBJ2-6, the V gene TRBV5-1; possible D gene TRBD2, 5 bases. V was trimmed by 4 bases and J by 0 bases, leaving 14 bases between them. CDR3 size: 17 residues. The germline gives CDR1 SGHRS, CDR2 YFSETQ. The CDR3 bases are TGCGCCAGCAGCCCCAACACGGGGAACTCTGGGGCCAACGTCCTGACTTTC. Translation gives CASSPNTGNSGANVLTF.

The table lists this clone with a few counts. The chain employs TRBV19 and TRBJ2-5, with TRBD2 matching over 9 bases. Trimming cost V 3 bases and J 4 bases; bases outside gene matches: 6. CDR1 and CDR2 (germline): LNHDA, SQIVND (reference sequence). The CDR3 runs to 15 residues. CDR3 DNA sequence: TGTGCCAGTAGTATTCCGCGGGGGGGCCCAGAGACCCAGTACTTC. It codes for CASSIPRGGPETQYF.

V is TRBV7-8 and J is TRBJ2-1, with a weak D call TRBD2 (7 bases). Germline values: CDR1 SGHVS, CDR2 FQNEAQ. CDR3 length: 16 amino acids. Trimming stripped 5 bases from V and 5 bases from J, with 19 bases between. The CDR3 region has the DNA TGTGCCAGCAGCCCCGGGGAGGGGGTAGAACACAATGAGCAGTTCTTC. The encoded protein is CASSPGEGVEHNEQFF.

This clone has a handful of counts. The chain joins TRBV5-6 to TRBJ1-1; unclear D gene. Trimming took 0 bases from V and 4 from J, leaving 13 bases between them. The CDR3 contains 15 residues. Germline assignment: CDR1 SGHDT and CDR2 YYEEEE. CDR3 residues: CASSLALFEGTEAFF. The CDR3 bases are TGTGCCAGCAGCTTGGCACTTTTTGAGGGCACTGAAGCTTTCTTT.

The chain joins TRBV13 to TRBJ1-5; D possibly corresponds to TRBD1 (5 bases). V was pared by 3 bases and J by 7 bases, with 7 bases between. Germline V gives CDR1 PRHDT, CDR2 FYEKMQ (reference sequence). The CDR3 loop spans 12 amino acids. CDR3 loop: CASSFRQQPQHF. The CDR3 bases are TGTGCCAGCAGCTTCCGACAGCAGCCCCAGCATTTT.

This clone has a handful of counts. V and J are TRBV7-9 and TRBJ1-2; 7 bases map to TRBD1. V lost 5 bases, J lost 2 bases, and 5 bases stayed unmatched. Germline V gene sequence: CDR1 SEHNR, CDR2 FQNEAQ (reference sequence). This CDR3 spans 14 amino acids. This CDR3 is CASSTKTGNYGYTF. The CDR3 DNA reads as TGTGCCAGCAGCACAAAGACAGGGAACTATGGCTACACCTTC.

This chain links TRBV6-5 with TRBJ1-5, with TRBD1 as a possible D gene (5 bases). The CDR3 is made up of 13 amino acids. From germline, CDR1 is MNHEY and CDR2 SVGAGI. V lost 7 bases and J lost 2, with 9 bases in between. CDR3 sequence: CASTETGNQPQHF. CDR3 in DNA: TGTGCCAGCACCGAGACAGGCAATCAGCCCCAGCATTTT.

The J gene is TRBJ2-5, the V gene TRBV7-8; 10 bases fit TRBD1. Looked up from germline, CDR1 is SGHVS and CDR2 is FQNEAQ. Trimming removed 1 base from V and 9 bases from J; junction bases left unmatched: 8. The length of the CDR3 is 15 residues. The DNA for the CDR3 is TGTGCCAGCAGCTTAGACGGTGACAGGGGGCGGGCCCAGTACTTC. Residues: CASSLDGDRGRAQYF.

V is TRBV2 and J is TRBJ2-5; possible D gene TRBD2, 7 bases. Trimming pared 6 bases from V and 4 bases from J, leaving 15 bases between. This CDR3 contains 14 residues. From germline, CDR1 is SNHLY and CDR2 FYNNEI. The CDR3 region is CASSSLRGGETQYF. The CDR3 nucleotides are TGTGCCAGCAGCAGCCTGAGGGGGGGAGAGACCCAGTACTTC. Supplemented by reference TRBV2 and TRBJ2-5, the full variable domain reads EPEVTQTPSHQVTQMGQEVILRCVPISNHLYFYWYRQILGQKVEFLVSFYNNEISEKSEIFDDQFSVERPDGSNFTLKIRSTKLEDSAMYFCASSSLRGGETQYFGPGTRLLVL.

The rearrangement joins TRBV19 to TRBJ1-2; 8 bases line up with TRBD1. V dropped 3 bases and J dropped 8; count of bases not matched to a gene: 5. This CDR3 comprises 13 residues. Per the germline V gene, CDR1 is LNHDA and CDR2 is SQIVND (reference sequence). In DNA, the CDR3 is TGTGCCAGTAGTATGGACAGGGTAACGGGCTACACCTTC. Protein sequence: CASSMDRVTGYTF.